One and the same sample provided the 10 T cell receptor beta chains below, sequenced in a study of CD8 T cells in Susac syndrome. Random hexamers served to reverse transcribe roughly 0.5 to 1 ug RNA. One entry per CDR3 protein, called by TCRdb with MiXCR from the immunoSEQ multiplex PCR reads. The sample has approximately 150,000 distinct CDR3 sequences, around 80% seen once; the top ten hold roughly 0.5%. Sequenced input: CD8+ T cells from PBMCs. The receptors here all came from a human donor with multiple sclerosis.

The chain carries TRBV13 and TRBJ2-1, with D perhaps matching TRBD2 (6 bases). This CDR3 is built from 12 residues. The germline V and J ends were trimmed by 6 bases and 8 bases, with 11 bases remaining between them. Germline assignment: CDR1 PRHDT and CDR2 FYEKMQ (reference sequence). CDR3 sequence: CASRWAGHEQFF. CDR3 nucleotide sequence: TGTGCCAGCAGGTGGGCGGGGCATGAGCAGTTCTTC. The full variable domain, rest sourced from reference TRBV13 and TRBJ2-1, is AAGVIQSPRHLIKEKRETATLKCYPIPRHDTVYWYQQGPGQDPQFLISFYEKMQSDKGSIPDRFSAQQFSDYHSELNMSSLELGDSALYFCASRWAGHEQFFGPGTRLTVL.

The chain recombines TRBV28 with TRBJ1-6; 9 positions match TRBD1. Trimming removed 9 bases from V and 5 bases from J; junction bases left unmatched: 2. CDR1 is MDHEN and CDR2 is SYDVKM in the germline V gene. This CDR3 comprises 13 residues. The CDR3 DNA follows: TGTGCCAGTTGGGACAGGGATAATTCACCCCTCCACTTT. This codes for CASWDRDNSPLHF.

This sequence joins TRBV27 and TRBJ2-5, with D tentatively TRBD1 or TRBD2 (6 bases each). Germline CDR1 and CDR2: MNHEY and SMNVEV (reference sequence). The V end was cut by 5 bases, the J end by 5 bases, with 15 bases between. This CDR3 comprises 14 residues. The DNA of the CDR3 is TGTGCCAGCAGTCTCTGGGGGGCAGGGGAGACCCAGTACTTC. This gives the protein CASSLWGAGETQYF.

Only a few counts were recorded for this clonotype. In DNA, the CDR3 is TGTGCCAGCAGCTTATTCAGCAATGAGCAGTTCTTC. Protein: CASSLFSNEQFF. The J gene is TRBJ2-1, the V gene TRBV11-2; D uncertain. The length of the CDR3 is 12 residues. Germline-derived CDR1 and CDR2 are SGHAT and FQNNGV. V lost 2 bases and J 6 bases, leaving 5 bases between the germline ends.

This rearrangement joins TRBV27 to TRBJ1-2; D remains ambiguous. CDR3 size: 13 residues. CDR1 and CDR2 (germline): MNHEY, SMNVEV (reference sequence). V dropped 3 bases and J dropped 2 bases, with 7 bases sitting between them. In DNA, the CDR3 is TGTGCCAGCAGTTTGACGGTAAACTATGGCTACACCTTC. It specifies CASSLTVNYGYTF.

The gene calls are TRBV4-2 and TRBJ2-5; 9 bases are a match to TRBD2. V shed 0 bases, J shed 4 bases, and the junction held 6 bases outside the gene matches. The CDR3 has 16 residues. Germline CDR1 and CDR2: LGHNA and YNFKEQ. The CDR3 sequence is CASSQEGGGGGETQYF. The CDR3 region has the DNA TGTGCCAGCAGCCAAGAGGGCGGGGGGGGCGGAGAGACCCAGTACTTC.

This rearrangement joins TRBV6-5 to TRBJ2-2; 8 bases are a match to TRBD2. Germline CDR1 reads MNHEY; CDR2 reads SVGAGI. This CDR3 contains 17 residues. V lost 0 bases and J lost 5; bases outside the gene matches: 8. Here the CDR3 reads CASSYSIAGWGTGELFF. CDR3 DNA: TGTGCCAGCAGTTACTCTATAGCGGGATGGGGAACCGGGGAGCTGTTTTTT.

This chain uses TRBV24-1 with TRBJ2-4; possibly TRBD2 for D (5 bases). The V gene lost 1 base and the J gene lost 1 base, with 13 bases spanning the gap. This CDR3 has 17 residues. The germline gives CDR1 KGHDR, CDR2 SFDVKD. In DNA form, the CDR3 reads TGTGCCACCAGTGATTTCGACGGGGTCGGCGCCAAAAACATTCAGTACTTC. Its translation: CATSDFDGVGAKNIQYF.

The chain links TRBV27 to TRBJ1-1; D may be TRBD1 (6 bases). The CDR3 covers 20 residues. Trimming removed 4 bases from V and 3 bases from J, with 30 bases in between. Per the germline V gene, CDR1 is MNHEY and CDR2 is SMNVEV (reference sequence). CDR3 loop: CASSSRDSYSNIEGDTEAFF. CDR3 sequence (DNA): TGTGCCAGCAGTTCCCGGGACTCCTATTCAAACATTGAGGGGGACACTGAAGCTTTCTTT.

This chain links TRBV27 with TRBJ1-2; TRBD1 aligns across 7 bases. Trimming removed 5 bases from V and 5 bases from J; junction bases left unmatched: 11. Germline V CDR1 and CDR2: MNHEY, SMNVEV (reference sequence). The CDR3 extends over 15 amino acids. The CDR3 nucleotides read TGTGCCAGCAGTCCGTTGACAGGGAGGGGGTATGGCTACACCTTC. It specifies CASSPLTGRGYGYTF.